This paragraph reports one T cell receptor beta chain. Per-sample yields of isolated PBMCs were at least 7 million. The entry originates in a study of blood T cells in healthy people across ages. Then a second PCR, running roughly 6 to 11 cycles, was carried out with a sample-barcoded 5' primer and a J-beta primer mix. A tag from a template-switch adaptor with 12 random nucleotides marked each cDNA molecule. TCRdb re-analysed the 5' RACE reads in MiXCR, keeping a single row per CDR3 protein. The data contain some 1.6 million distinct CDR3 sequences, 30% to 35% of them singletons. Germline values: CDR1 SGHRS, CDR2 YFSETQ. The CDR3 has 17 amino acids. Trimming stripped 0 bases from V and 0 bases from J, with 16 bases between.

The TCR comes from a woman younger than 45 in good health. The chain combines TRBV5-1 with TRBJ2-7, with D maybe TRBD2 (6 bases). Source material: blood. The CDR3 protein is CASSLGLVGAISYEQYF. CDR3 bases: TGCGCCAGCAGCTTGGGACTAGTGGGAGCCATCTCCTACGAGCAGTACTTC. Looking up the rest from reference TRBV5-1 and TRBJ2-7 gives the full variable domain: KAGVTQTPRYLIKTRGQQVTLSCSPISGHRSVSWYQQTPGQGLQFLFEYFSETQRNKGNFPGRFSGRQFSNSRSEMNVSTLELGDSALYLCASSLGLVGAISYEQYFGPGTRLTVT.